A single sample gave rise to the 2 T cell receptor beta chains below, sequenced in a study of T cell repertoires and HLA-DP antigens. These receptors are not linked to any known antigen. Using immunoSEQ multiplex PCR, the repertoire was profiled, and TCRdb retains in-frame clones only, with some absent. In the table there are fewer than 95,000 clones, approximately 89% of which are singletons. The sequencing sample was made of CD4+ T cells from PBMCs. Receptors were obtained from a man in his fifties or sixties in good health and CMV-seronegative.

V gene TRBV27 combines with J gene TRBJ1-1, with 9 nucleotides matching TRBD1. V trimming: 4 bases; J trimming: 5 bases; junction bases outside the gene matches: 11. CDR1 and CDR2 from the germline V gene are MNHEY and SMNVEV (reference sequence). This CDR3 is 16 amino acids long. The CDR3 reads CASSSYITGGGTEAFF. CDR3 coding DNA: TGTGCCAGCAGTTCGTACATAACAGGGGGCGGGACTGAAGCTTTCTTT.

The chain combines TRBV4-3 with TRBJ1-1; D may be TRBD1 (5 bases). Looked up from germline, CDR1 is LGHNA and CDR2 is YSLEER. Trimming stripped 4 bases from V and 1 base from J, with 13 bases between. The CDR3 is made up of 15 amino acids. CDR3 DNA: TGCGCCAGCAGCCGAACACAGGTCGCGAACACTGAAGCTTTCTTT. Its translation is CASSRTQVANTEAFF.